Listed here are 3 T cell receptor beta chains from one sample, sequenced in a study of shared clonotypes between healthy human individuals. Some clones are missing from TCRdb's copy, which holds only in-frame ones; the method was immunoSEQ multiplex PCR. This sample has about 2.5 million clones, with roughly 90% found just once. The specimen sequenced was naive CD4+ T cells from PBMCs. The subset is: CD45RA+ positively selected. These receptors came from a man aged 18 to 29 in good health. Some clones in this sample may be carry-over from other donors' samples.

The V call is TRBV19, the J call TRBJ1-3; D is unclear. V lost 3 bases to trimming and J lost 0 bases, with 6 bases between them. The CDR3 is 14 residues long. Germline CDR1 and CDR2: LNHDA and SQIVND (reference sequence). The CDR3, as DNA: TGTGCCAGTAGTATGGCAGTCTCTGGAAACACCATATATTTT. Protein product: CASSMAVSGNTIYF.

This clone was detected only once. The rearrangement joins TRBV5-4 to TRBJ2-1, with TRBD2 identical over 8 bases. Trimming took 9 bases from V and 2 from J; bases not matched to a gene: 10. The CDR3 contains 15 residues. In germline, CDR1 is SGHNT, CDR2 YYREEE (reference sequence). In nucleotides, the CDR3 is TGTGCCAACTCAAAGAGAGCGGGGGCCTACAATGAGCAGTTCTTC. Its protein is CANSKRAGAYNEQFF.

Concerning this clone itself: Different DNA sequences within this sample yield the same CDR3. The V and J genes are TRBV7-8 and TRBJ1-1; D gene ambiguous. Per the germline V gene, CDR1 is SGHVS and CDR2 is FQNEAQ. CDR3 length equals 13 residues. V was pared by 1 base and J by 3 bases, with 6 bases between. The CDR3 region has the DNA TGTGCCAGCAGCTTAGTTTCGGACACTGAAGCTTTCTTT. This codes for CASSLVSDTEAFF.